The T cell receptor (beta chain) under discussion was sequenced for a study of T cell repertoires in ileal Crohn's disease. Across the whole study: Surgery for a complication: stricturing in approximately 60%, penetrating in about 40%. Study-wide results and limits: Endoscopic recurrence occurred in every patient whose clonality exceeded 26.8%.

For this clone: Its antigen is undetermined.

Eligibility required adulthood, ileal or ileocolonic Crohn's disease and indicated ileocolonic resection. The method was immunoSEQ multiplex PCR; TCRdb's version includes in-frame clones alone and lacks a portion of them. Among fewer than 20,000 clones, more than 85% were seen once, and the ten largest hold more than 3%. Looked up from germline, CDR1 is MNHEY and CDR2 is SMNVEV (reference sequence). There are 16 residues in the CDR3. V lost 6 bases and J 2 bases, leaving 19 bases between the germline ends. The V call is TRBV27, the J call TRBJ1-2, with D possibly being TRBD1 (5 bases). The sample consisted of ileal tissue. The receptor was isolated from an adult with Crohn's disease. CDR3 sequence reads: CASRVGGGASNYGYTF. The CDR3 DNA reads TGTGCCAGCAGGGTTGGGGGAGGGGCTTCAAACTATGGCTACACCTTC.